This T cell receptor beta chain was identified in a study of cytomegalovirus exposure and HLA in healthy donors. The PCR used 60 Vbeta and 13 Jbeta primers. Clones were sequenced by immunoSEQ multiplex PCR, and TCRdb holds only the in-frame ones, with some missing. The sample totals almost 45,000 clones. The CDR3 spans 15 residues. With 1 base removed from V and 5 bases from J, the gap between germline ends came to 15 bases. Germline assignment: CDR1 GTSNPN and CDR2 SVGIG (reference sequence). Although they were nominally healthy when sampled, donors likely had unrecorded immune exposures. The chain has TRBV30 and TRBJ2-1; D ambiguous. This TCR was sampled from a male donor in good health and CMV-seronegative. Sequencing was done on a sample of PBMCs. CDR3 in DNA: TGTGCCTGGAGTGCCGACAAGATTGGCAACAATGAGCAGTTCTTC. Translation gives CAWSADKIGNNEQFF.